This T cell receptor beta chain was found in a study of blood T cell repertoires in COVID-19 (TCRdb year 2020). With regard to the full study: Samples covering the acute and convalescent phases of COVID-19 were provided by collaborators in the United States, Italy and Spain. The prospective study material was composed of cDNA or gDNA derived from T cells, B-cell-depleted T cells, or PBMCs. Subjects who had been exposed to COVID-19, were actively infected with it, or had recovered from it provided the deeply sampled blood TCRbeta repertoires that made up the dataset. The repertoires were made available in a free public database intended to serve as a resource for research on the immune response to SARS-CoV-2. The samples were drawn from two sources: the first 160 participants of the ongoing ImmuneRACE study, and approximately 1,300 subjects contributed by 6 global collaborators. Nearly every sample came with metadata listing a de-identified subject ID, COVID-19 status, age in years and sex. Where available, HLA class I and class II types were obtained from metadata supplied by the sample provider rather than from assay-based typing. The research as a whole found: Clinical and demographic metadata were provided uncurated, with the amount varying by source and participant.

Of note for this clone: Its antigen target is currently unknown. No much larger clonotype is one base removed from it; base qualities were not supplied.

Clipping removes 3 bases from V and 4 bases from J, with 13 as the unmatched junction base count. From the cysteine up to the phenylalanine, the CDR3 has a length of 18 residues. Left in the record is the CDR3 DNA by itself, 54 bases read in frame from the first base. For CDR1 and CDR2, the germline V gene lists MDHEN and SYDVKM. TCRbeta CDR3 regions were amplified from genomic DNA by means of the immunoSEQ Assay, a bias-controlled multiplex PCR. Turning to the authors' computational methods: Within the assay, amplification of reference gene primers was used to estimate how many nucleated cells each sample contained. To quantify the absolute abundance of each unique TCRbeta CDR3 rearrangement, sequence reads were collapsed and filtered. For each sample, productive Simpson clonality was calculated as the square root of Simpson's diversity index across productive rearrangements. The table was pulled from immuneACCESS by TCRdb, which kept in-frame rearrangements only. Such tables lose some clones; where checked, under half of the loss comes from unresolved V genes, and the rest has no known cause. The V and J calls and clone size are taken from that table; D and trimming were inferred from the DNA. This sample comprises fewer than 250,000 clones, approximately 90% of them detected only once. Under 3.5% of the sample is taken by the ten largest.

One collaborating source in Seattle enrolled patients during active infection and followed them longitudinally through the course of disease. Each collaborating institution followed its own protocols to collect whole blood in K2EDTA tubes. For TCRbeta analysis, collaborators shipped samples in one of three forms: frozen whole blood, isolated PBMCs, or DNA extracted from either of those sample types. Sequencing was performed on peripheral blood. The receptor comes from a man aged 25 to 45 with COVID-19, enrolled during active disease. This sequence uses TRBV28 and TRBJ1-4, with 8 bases matching TRBD1. DNA sequence: TGTGCCAGCAGTTTGGCAAATGGGGGGACAGGCTATAATGAAAAACTGTTTTTT. It translates as CASSLANGGTGYNEKLFF.